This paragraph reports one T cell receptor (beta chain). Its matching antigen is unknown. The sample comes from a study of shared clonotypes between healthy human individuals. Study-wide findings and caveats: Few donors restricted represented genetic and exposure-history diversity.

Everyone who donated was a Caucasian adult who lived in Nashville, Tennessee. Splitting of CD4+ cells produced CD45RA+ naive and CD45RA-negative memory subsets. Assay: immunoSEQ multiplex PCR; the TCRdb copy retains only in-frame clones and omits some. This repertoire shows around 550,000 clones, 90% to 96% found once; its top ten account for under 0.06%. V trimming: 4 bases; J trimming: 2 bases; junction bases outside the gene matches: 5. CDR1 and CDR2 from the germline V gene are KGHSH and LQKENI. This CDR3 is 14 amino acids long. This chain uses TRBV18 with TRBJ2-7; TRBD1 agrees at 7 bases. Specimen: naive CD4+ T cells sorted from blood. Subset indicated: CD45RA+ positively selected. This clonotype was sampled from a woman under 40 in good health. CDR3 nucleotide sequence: TGTGCCAGCTCACAACCGGGACAGACCTACGAGCAGTACTTC. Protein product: CASSQPGQTYEQYF.